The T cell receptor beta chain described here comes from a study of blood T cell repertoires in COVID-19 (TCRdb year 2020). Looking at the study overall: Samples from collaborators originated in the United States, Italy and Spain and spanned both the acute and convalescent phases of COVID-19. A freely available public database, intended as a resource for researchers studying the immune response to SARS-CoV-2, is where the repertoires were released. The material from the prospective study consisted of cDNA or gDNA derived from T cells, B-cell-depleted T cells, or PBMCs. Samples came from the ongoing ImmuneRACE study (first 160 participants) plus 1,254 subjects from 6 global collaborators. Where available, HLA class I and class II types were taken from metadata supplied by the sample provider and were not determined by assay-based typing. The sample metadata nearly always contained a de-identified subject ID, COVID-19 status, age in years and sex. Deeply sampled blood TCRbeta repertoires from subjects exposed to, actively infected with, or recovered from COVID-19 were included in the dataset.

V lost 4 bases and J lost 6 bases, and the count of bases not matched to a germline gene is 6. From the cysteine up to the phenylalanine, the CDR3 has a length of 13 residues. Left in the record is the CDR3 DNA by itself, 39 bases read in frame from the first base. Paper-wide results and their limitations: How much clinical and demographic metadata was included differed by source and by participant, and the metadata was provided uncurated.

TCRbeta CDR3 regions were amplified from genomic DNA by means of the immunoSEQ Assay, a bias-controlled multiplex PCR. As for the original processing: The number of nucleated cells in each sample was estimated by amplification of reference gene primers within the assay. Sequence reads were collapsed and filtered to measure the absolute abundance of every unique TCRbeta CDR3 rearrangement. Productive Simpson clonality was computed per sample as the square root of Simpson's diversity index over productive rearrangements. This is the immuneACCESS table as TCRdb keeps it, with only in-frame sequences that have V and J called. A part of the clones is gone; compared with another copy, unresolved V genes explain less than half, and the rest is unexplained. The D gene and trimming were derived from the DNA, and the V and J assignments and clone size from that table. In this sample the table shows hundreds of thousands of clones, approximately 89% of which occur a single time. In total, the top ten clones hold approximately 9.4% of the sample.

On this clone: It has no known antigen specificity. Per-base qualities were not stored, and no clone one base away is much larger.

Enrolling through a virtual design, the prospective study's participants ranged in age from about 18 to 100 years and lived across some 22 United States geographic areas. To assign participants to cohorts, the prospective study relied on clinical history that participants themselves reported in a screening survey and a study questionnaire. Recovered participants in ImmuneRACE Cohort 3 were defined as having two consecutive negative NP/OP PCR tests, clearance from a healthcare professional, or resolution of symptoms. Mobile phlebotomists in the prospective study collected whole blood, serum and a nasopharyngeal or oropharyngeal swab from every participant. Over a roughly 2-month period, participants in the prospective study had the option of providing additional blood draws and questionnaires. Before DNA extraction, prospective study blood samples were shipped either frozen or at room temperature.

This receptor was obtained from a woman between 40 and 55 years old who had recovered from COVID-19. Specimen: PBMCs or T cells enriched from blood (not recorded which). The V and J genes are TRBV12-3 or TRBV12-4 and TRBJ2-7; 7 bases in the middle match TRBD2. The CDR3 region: CASSSGTISEQYF. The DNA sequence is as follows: TGTGCCAGCAGTTCTGGGACTATCAGCGAGCAGTACTTC.